The 20 T cell receptor beta chains in this list originate from one sample, sequenced in a study of brain metastases from non-small cell lung cancer. Sequenced by immunoSEQ multiplex PCR; TCRdb stores in-frame clones only, minus some. Of around 1,600 clones listed, roughly 76% are singletons. The sequenced material came from tumor-adjacent normal tissue. Every receptor here comes from a donor over 35 with non-small cell lung cancer.

The chain carries TRBV7-2 and TRBJ2-7, with D possibly being TRBD2 (6 bases). Germline lookup yields CDR1 SGHTA and CDR2 FQGNSA. The CDR3 totals 14 residues. Trimming took off 5 bases at V and 2 bases at J, with 13 bases between the two ends. CDR3 nucleotides: TGTGCCAGCAGCCAAAAAGCGGGCCCCTACGAGCAGTACTTC. Protein sequence: CASSQKAGPYEQYF.

The rearrangement links TRBV9 to TRBJ2-1; TRBD1 matches 10 bases. There are 15 residues in the CDR3. V gave up 3 bases and J gave up 8 bases; unmatched junction bases: 8. Germline CDR1 SGDLS, CDR2 YYNGEE. Here the CDR3 DNA reads TGTGCCAGCAGCGCCCGGGACAGGGGACTTGATGAGCAGTTCTTC. Translation: CASSARDRGLDEQFF.

The chain links TRBV28 to TRBJ1-3; D is uncertain. Germline loops: CDR1 MDHEN, CDR2 SYDVKM. CDR3 size: 14 residues. Trimming shortened V by 2 bases and J by 2 bases, and 7 bases separated the two germline ends. The CDR3 nucleotides read TGTGCCAGCAGTTTACCCGGGCCTGGAAACACCATATATTTT. This codes for CASSLPGPGNTIYF.

Comments on this clone: Compared with germline, one end of the junction differs, possibly owing to a read error. This chain joins TRBV9 and TRBJ1-2; possible D gene TRBD1, 6 bases. The CDR3 length is 15 residues. Germline V gene sequence: CDR1 SGDLS, CDR2 YYNGEE. CDR3 nucleotides: TGTGCCCGCAGCGAGGGGGGGATCCGAAAGGGTGGCTACACCTTC. Translating gives CARSEGGIRKGGYTF.

This clone turned up a few times. The chain is built from TRBV30 and TRBJ1-2; TRBD1 agrees at 8 bases. The CDR3 spans 13 residues. The ends lost 7 bases at V and 7 bases at J; junction bases unmatched: 11. Germline V gene data show CDR1 as GTSNPN and CDR2 as SVGIG (reference sequence). The CDR3 loop is CASRAEQGGGYTF. In nucleotides, the CDR3 is TGTGCCTCCCGGGCAGAACAGGGGGGTGGCTACACCTTC. The full variable domain, its missing parts supplied by reference TRBV30 and TRBJ1-2, is SQTIHQWPATLVQPVGSPLSLECTVEGTSNPNLYWYRQAAGRGLQLLFYSVGIGQISSEVPQNLSASRPQDRQFILSSKKLLLSDSGFYLCASRAEQGGGYTFGSGTRLTVV.

The chain combines TRBV6-5 with TRBJ1-3; D is perhaps TRBD1 (5 bases). The length of the CDR3 is 15 residues. The germline gives CDR1 MNHEY, CDR2 SVGAGI. V was pared by 6 bases and J by 6 bases, with 18 bases between. The DNA for the CDR3 is TGTGCCAGCAGACCCACTCTCGCAGGGTCAAACACCATATATTTT. Translating gives CASRPTLAGSNTIYF.

On this clone itself: A much larger clone sits a single nucleotide away, making a read error possible. The CDR3 here is CASSYHPQLQHF. The CDR3 DNA reads TGTGCCAGCAGTTACCATCCCCAGCTCCAGCATTTT. The chain is built from TRBV6-2 or TRBV6-3 and TRBJ1-5; D gene uncertain. Germline V gives CDR1 MNHEY, CDR2 SVGEGT. CDR3 length equals 12 residues.

A remark on this clone: This may come from a read error, since a much larger clone is one base off. The V gene is TRBV19, the J gene TRBJ1-2; D remains unclear. There are 14 residues in the CDR3. Germline-derived CDR1 and CDR2 are LNHDA and SQIVND (reference sequence). The CDR3 reads CASSIFGGNYDYTF. The CDR3 DNA reads TGTGCCAGTAGTATATTTGGTGGTAACTATGACTACACCTTC.

The V call is TRBV9, the J call TRBJ1-2; D is ambiguous. V lost 0 bases and J lost 7, with 7 bases in between. This CDR3 is 12 amino acids long. Germline CDR1 SGDLS, CDR2 YYNGEE. CDR3 coding DNA: TGTGCCAGCAGCGTAGGACAATCTGGCTACACCTTC. As protein: CASSVGQSGYTF.

The chain recombines TRBV11-1 with TRBJ2-7; 8 bases match TRBD2. Per the germline V gene, CDR1 is SGHAT and CDR2 is FQDESV (reference sequence). V lost 4 bases to trimming and J lost 1 base; unmatched junction nucleotides: 6. The CDR3 length is 15 residues. CDR3 nucleotide sequence: TGTGCCAGCAGCTATTTAGCGGGACAATCCTACGAGCAGTACTTC. Amino acid sequence: CASSYLAGQSYEQYF.

To note about this clone: One junction end does not reproduce the germline sequence, and a read error may be involved. Other DNA sequences within the sample encode an identical CDR3. This rearrangement joins TRBV18 to TRBJ2-5; D not resolved. This CDR3 comprises 14 residues. The V gene's germline CDR1 is KGHSH and CDR2 LQKENI. The CDR3 protein is CASSPPTSRETQYF. CDR3 nucleotides: TGTGCCAGTTCACCACCCACATCGCGAGAGACCCAGTACTTC.

This clone was observed a single time. A much larger clone lies one base from this, so it may be a read error. The CDR3 nucleotides read TGTGTCAGCAGTATTAGCGGTTTTCAAGAGACCCAGTACTTC. Translation gives CVSSISGFQETQYF. This chain connects TRBV6-5 to TRBJ2-5; D may be TRBD2 (6 bases). The germline CDR1 and CDR2 sequences are MNHEY and SVGAGI. The CDR3 has 14 residues.

J is TRBJ2-5 and V is TRBV7-9, with a possible D match to TRBD2 (6 bases). The CDR3 is 12 residues long. The germline CDR1 and CDR2 sequences are SEHNR and FQNEAQ (reference sequence). The V gene lost 5 bases and the J gene lost 5 bases, with 9 bases spanning the gap. The CDR3 DNA is TGTGCCAGCAGCCAGGAGGGGGAGACCCAGTACTTC. Its translation: CASSQEGETQYF.

The chain has TRBV18 and TRBJ1-1; maybe TRBD1 (5 bases). Germline-derived CDR1 and CDR2 are KGHSH and LQKENI. There are 13 residues in the CDR3. Trimming removed 3 bases from V and 3 bases from J, with 8 bases in between. The CDR3 reads CASSPRRDTEAFF. The CDR3 coding sequence is TGTGCCAGCTCACCTCGCAGGGACACTGAAGCTTTCTTT.

The chain links TRBV5-1 to TRBJ2-2; the match to TRBD2 covers 11 bases. Trimming at V came to 1 base and at J to 4 bases, leaving 6 bases not matched to a gene. Germline-derived CDR1 and CDR2 are SGHRS and YFSETQ. The CDR3 is 17 amino acids. Written as DNA, the CDR3 is TGCGCCAGCAGCTTGTTAGGTCTAGCGGGAGGCACCGGGGAGCTGTTTTTT. Its protein is CASSLLGLAGGTGELFF.

The V and J genes are TRBV13 and TRBJ1-2; TRBD1 aligns across 9 bases. V shed 8 bases, J shed 10 bases, and the junction held 8 bases outside the gene matches. CDR1 is PRHDT, CDR2 FYEKMQ, per germline (reference sequence). This CDR3 has 12 residues. CDR3 coding DNA: TGTGCCAGCGGTCGGGACAGGGCTGACTACACCTTC. Translating it yields CASGRDRADYTF.

A remark on this clone: Given a much more abundant clone one base away, this may be a read error. Other DNA sequences of this sample code for an identical CDR3. The chain is built from TRBV9 and TRBJ1-5, with 9 positions matching TRBD1. The germline V gene encodes CDR1 SGDLS and CDR2 YYNGEE. CDR3 length: 14 amino acids. CDR3 nucleotide sequence: TGTGCCAGCAGCGGACAGGGGGGGAATCAGCCCCAACATTTT. Its protein is CASSGQGGNQPQHF.

The chain joins TRBV2 to TRBJ2-7; no clear D gene. This CDR3 is built from 12 residues. The V and J ends lost 4 bases and 0 bases respectively, with 4 bases between them. CDR1 is SNHLY, CDR2 FYNNEI, per germline. The CDR3 reads CASSAASYEQYF. The DNA for the CDR3 is TGTGCCAGCAGTGCCGCCTCCTACGAGCAGTACTTC.

Note on this clone: One end of the junction is discordant with germline, which a read error may explain. The sample has other DNA sequences that encode this CDR3 too. The J gene is TRBJ1-4, the V gene TRBV27; D is ambiguous. This CDR3 is 16 amino acids long. Germline CDR1 MNHEY, CDR2 SMNVEV (reference sequence). CDR3 nucleotides: TGTGCCAGCAGTCTATCCTTAGTGGCAGCTAATGAAAAACTGTTTTTT. Protein: CASSLSLVAANEKLFF.

The V and J genes are TRBV11-3 and TRBJ2-7; no definite D call. This CDR3 has 13 residues. The V gene's germline CDR1 is SGHNT and CDR2 YENEEA. Trimming pared 3 bases from V and 6 bases from J, leaving 12 bases between. The CDR3 DNA sequence: TGTGCCAGCAGCTTTGACATGAGCCGCGAGCAGTACTTC. This encodes CASSFDMSREQYF.